This T cell receptor beta chain was recovered during a study of blood T cell repertoires in COVID-19. In the study overall: Material from acute and convalescent COVID-19 was sourced from the United States, Italy and Spain. Sample material is recorded as cDNA or gDNA derived from T cells, B-cell-depleted T cells, or PBMCs.

Seattle's cohort entered during active infection and was followed longitudinally. Per the study methods: The authors estimated nucleated cell counts from reference gene primer amplification. This table comes from immunoSEQ multiplex PCR, and its TCRdb copy is limited to in-frame clones, with some not included. The V and J calls and clone size come from that table; D and trimming were worked out from the DNA. The sample lists about 280,000 clones, roughly 90% occurring once. The TCR comes from a woman aged 25 to 45 with COVID-19, enrolled during active disease. The specimen was peripheral blood.

In nucleotides, the CDR3 is TGTGCCAGCAGCCACAGCACAGGGATTCCCTACAATGAGCAGTTCTTC. Translated, it gives CASSHSTGIPYNEQFF. The chain combines TRBV3-1 (or the pseudogene TRBV3-2) with TRBJ2-1; D may be TRBD1 (6 bases). Germline loops: CDR1 LGHDT, CDR2 YNNKEL (reference sequence). This CDR3 has 16 residues. The V gene lost 3 bases and the J gene lost 2 bases, with 14 bases spanning the gap.